A selection of T cell receptor beta chains follows, all from one sample in a study of CD8 T cells in ankylosing spondylitis. One entry per CDR3 protein results from TCRdb running MiXCR on the 5' RACE reads. Counted here are 150,000 or so distinct CDR3 sequences, 30% to 35% occurring once; the ten biggest clones make up about 5.5%. The specimen sequenced was synovial fluid, either unsorted or a sorted T cell fraction (not recorded which). These receptors were collected from a male donor with ankylosing spondylitis. Both conserved end residues are part of each CDR3.

CDR3aa	v_gene	j_gene	len
CATSRELTDGYTF	TRBV15	TRBJ1-2	13
CASSSQGTSGSREQFF	TRBV7-2	TRBJ2-1	16
CASSRPTSGRNEQYF	TRBV18	TRBJ2-7	15
CASSQGDRPLHF	TRBV4-2	TRBJ1-6	12
CASSLKAGADTQYF	TRBV7-3	TRBJ2-3	14
CSVRVSSQETQYF	TRBV29-1	TRBJ2-5	13
CASSRGTSGINEQFF	TRBV2	TRBJ2-1	15
CASSLAMDNSPLHF	TRBV7-9	TRBJ1-6	14
CASSLGDIDQPQHF	TRBV5-1	TRBJ1-5	14
CASSIRTGIHQNSGNTIYF	TRBV12-3/TRBV12-4	TRBJ1-3	19
CASSEAGSGTYNEQFF	TRBV6-1	TRBJ2-1	16
CASSEIKLAGPEGEQYF	TRBV10-2	TRBJ2-7	17
CSAGQMTGFNEQFF	TRBV20-1	TRBJ2-1	14
CASSLGLVHTYGYTF	TRBV7-8	TRBJ1-2	15
CASSFGPSGESPLHF	TRBV5-1	TRBJ1-6	15
CASSLTGGPSDTQYF	TRBV5-1	TRBJ2-3	15
CSASPSGSGRGELFF	TRBV20-1	TRBJ2-2	15
CASSQDLRTSVTYEQYF	TRBV4-3	TRBJ2-7	17
CASSLGPIFNEQFF	TRBV12-3/TRBV12-4	TRBJ2-1	14
CSAARASGNNEQFF	TRBV20-1	TRBJ2-1	14
CASSPLSAGGLEQFF	TRBV7-6	TRBJ2-1	15
CSARVVQMGETQYF	TRBV20-1	TRBJ2-5	14
CASSQGGLGQPQHF	TRBV28	TRBJ1-5	14
CASSYSDRGNQPQHF	TRBV6-5	TRBJ1-5	15
CSASGGSNEKLFF	TRBV20-1	TRBJ1-4	13
CASSSGQGDYYGYTF	TRBV5-1	TRBJ1-2	15
CASTSLSNEQYF	TRBV25-1	TRBJ2-7	12
CASSLLTGEAFF	TRBV12-3/TRBV12-4	TRBJ1-1	12
CASSQDLDLAGGHRADTQYF	TRBV4-1	TRBJ2-3	20